The present T cell receptor beta chain was sequenced within a study of blood T cell repertoires in COVID-19. About the research overall: Nucleic acid was either cDNA or gDNA, and it came from T cells, B-cell-depleted T cells, or PBMCs.

How the authors handled the data: Amplification from reference gene primers served as the basis for estimated nucleated cell counts. The table came from immunoSEQ multiplex PCR; TCRdb's copy has only in-frame clones and leaves some out. V and J calls plus clone size are reproduced from that table; the DNA served to infer D and trimming. The sample gives around 21,000 clones, around 82% of which show up once; 2.5% to 4% is in the top ten. Looked up from germline, CDR1 is LGHNT and CDR2 is FRNRAP. This CDR3 spans 16 amino acids. Trimming removed 0 bases at V and 4 bases at J, with 13 bases between. The V gene is TRBV12-5, the J gene TRBJ2-1; D gene ambiguous. The sample comprised peripheral blood. The clonotype originates from a man aged 35-49 years with acute or convalescent COVID-19. This CDR3 reads CASGLVLEVKYNEQFF. The CDR3 DNA follows: TGTGCTAGTGGTTTGGTACTCGAGGTAAAGTACAATGAGCAGTTCTTC.